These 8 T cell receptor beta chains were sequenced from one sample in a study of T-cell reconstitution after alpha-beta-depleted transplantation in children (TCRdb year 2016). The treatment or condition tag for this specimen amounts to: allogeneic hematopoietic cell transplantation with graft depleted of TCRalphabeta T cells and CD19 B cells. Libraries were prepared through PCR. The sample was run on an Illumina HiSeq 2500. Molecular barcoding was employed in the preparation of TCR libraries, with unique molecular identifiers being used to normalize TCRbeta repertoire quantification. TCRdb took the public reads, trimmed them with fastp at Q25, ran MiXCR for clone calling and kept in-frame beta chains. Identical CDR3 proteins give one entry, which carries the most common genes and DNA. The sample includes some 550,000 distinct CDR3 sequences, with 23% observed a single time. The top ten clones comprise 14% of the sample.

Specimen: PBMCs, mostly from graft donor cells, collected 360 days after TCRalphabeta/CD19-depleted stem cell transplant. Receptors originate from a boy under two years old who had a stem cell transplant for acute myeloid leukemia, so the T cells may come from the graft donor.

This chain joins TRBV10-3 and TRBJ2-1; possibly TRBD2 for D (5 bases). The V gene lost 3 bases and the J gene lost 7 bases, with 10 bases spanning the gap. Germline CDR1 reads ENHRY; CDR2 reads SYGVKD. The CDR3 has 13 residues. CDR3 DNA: TGTGCCATCAGTGACCCTAGCCGTAATGAGCAGTTCTTC. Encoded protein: CAISDPSRNEQFF.

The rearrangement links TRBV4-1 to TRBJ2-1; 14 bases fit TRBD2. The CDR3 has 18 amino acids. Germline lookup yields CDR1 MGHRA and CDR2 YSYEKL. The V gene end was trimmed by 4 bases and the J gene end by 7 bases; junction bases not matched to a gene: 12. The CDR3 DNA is TGCGCCAGCAGCCTTACGCGGGTCGGGACTAGCGGGGGAAATGAGCAGTTCTTC. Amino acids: CASSLTRVGTSGGNEQFF.

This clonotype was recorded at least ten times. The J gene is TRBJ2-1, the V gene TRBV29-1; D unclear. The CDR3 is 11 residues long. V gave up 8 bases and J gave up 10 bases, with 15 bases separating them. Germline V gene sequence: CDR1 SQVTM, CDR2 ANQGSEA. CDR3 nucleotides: TGCAGCCCTGAGGTGGGCAGAGAGCAGTTCTTC. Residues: CSPEVGREQFF.

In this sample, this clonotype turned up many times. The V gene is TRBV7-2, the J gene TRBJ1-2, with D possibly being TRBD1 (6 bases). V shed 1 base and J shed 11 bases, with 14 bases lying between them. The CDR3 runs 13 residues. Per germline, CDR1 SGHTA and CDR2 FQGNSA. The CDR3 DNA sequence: TGTGCCAGCAGCTTAGAACAGACCGGGACATACACCTTC. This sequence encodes CASSLEQTGTYTF.

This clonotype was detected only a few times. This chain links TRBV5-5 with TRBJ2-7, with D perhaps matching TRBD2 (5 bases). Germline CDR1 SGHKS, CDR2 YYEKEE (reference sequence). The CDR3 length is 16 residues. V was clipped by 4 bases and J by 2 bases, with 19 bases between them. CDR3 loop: CASSLDPAVRAYEQYV. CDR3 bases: TGTGCCAGCAGCCTGGACCCAGCGGTAAGGGCCTACGAGCAGTACGTC.

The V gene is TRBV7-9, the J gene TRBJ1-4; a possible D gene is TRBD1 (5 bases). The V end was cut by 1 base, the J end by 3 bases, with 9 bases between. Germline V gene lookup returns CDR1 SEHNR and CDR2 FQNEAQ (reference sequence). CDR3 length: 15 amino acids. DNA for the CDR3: TGTGCCAGCAGCTTAGGAGGGGTGGCTAATGAAAAACTGTTTTTT. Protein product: CASSLGGVANEKLFF.

The CDR3 nucleotides are TGCGCCAGCAGCTTGTGGGGGCCTAGCGACTACGAGCAGTACGTC. Protein product: CASSLWGPSDYEQYV. The chain has TRBV5-1 and TRBJ2-7; either TRBD1 or TRBD2 may fit D (6 bases each). Germline-derived CDR1 and CDR2 are SGHRS and YFSETQ. V was cut by 1 base and J by 3 bases, with 14 bases left in between. This CDR3 region has 15 residues.

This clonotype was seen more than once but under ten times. CDR3 bases: TGCAGTGCTAGACCGGGACAGGGGGCGTCACTGTTTTTT. It is translated as CSARPGQGASLFF. This chain joins TRBV20-1 and TRBJ1-4, with 12 bases matching TRBD1. This CDR3 comprises 13 residues. The V gene end was trimmed by 2 bases and the J gene end by 13 bases; junction bases not matched to a gene: 5. Germline V CDR1 and CDR2: DFQATT, SNEGSKA (reference sequence).